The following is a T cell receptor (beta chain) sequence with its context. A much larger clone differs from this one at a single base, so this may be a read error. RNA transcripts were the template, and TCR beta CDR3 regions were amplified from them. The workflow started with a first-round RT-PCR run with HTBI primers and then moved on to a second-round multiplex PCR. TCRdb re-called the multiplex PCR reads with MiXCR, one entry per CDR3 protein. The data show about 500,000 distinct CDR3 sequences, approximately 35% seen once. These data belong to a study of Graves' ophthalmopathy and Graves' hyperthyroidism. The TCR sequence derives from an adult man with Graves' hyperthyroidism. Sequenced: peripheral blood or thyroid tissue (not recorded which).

As DNA, the CDR3 is TGTGCCAGCAGCCCAACTAGCGGGAGGGTGAACACCGGGGAGCTGTTTTTT. It codes for CASSPTSGRVNTGELFF. The J gene is TRBJ2-2, the V gene TRBV6-1; TRBD2 agrees at 13 bases. Germline CDR1 and CDR2: MNHNS and SASEGT. The V and J ends lost 6 bases and 1 base, in that order; junction bases with no gene match: 5. This CDR3 has 17 residues.